Below, 20 T cell receptor gamma chains from the same sample are listed, as sequenced in a study of γδ T cells in repeated Plasmodium falciparum infection. Gammadelta T cells were flow-sorted from PBMC into Vgamma9/Vdelta2+ and Vdelta2-negative populations for bulk analysis. TCRdb applied CATT to the multiplex PCR reads for clone calling. This sample carries roughly 15,000 gamma-chain clones, 1.6% of them seen once, and the ten largest clones take about 29%. The sequencing sample was made of gamma-delta T cells from blood. The source is a pool of human donors (malaria-infected and uninfected, not separated).

This clone was found a few times. The mismatch at residue 14 between this DNA's translation and the TCRdb protein of a much larger clone likely reflects a read error; the protein shown is translated from the DNA. The chain combines TRGV9 with TRGJP. Matching the DNA to germline supplied the J gene, which TCRdb does not give. The germline CDR1 and CDR2 sequences are GITISATS and ISYDGTV (reference sequence). This CDR3 contains 17 residues. The CDR3 nucleotides are TGTGCCTTGTGGGATAAAGGCCAAGAGTTGGGCAAAAAAAGCAAGGTATTT. Its translation is CALWDKGQELGKKSKVF.

Concerning this clone: No DNA is shown, since the ends of the CDR3 on it are uncertain; the CDR3 is the one TCRdb lists. The V gene was identified as TRGV5, while no J gene was called. CDR1 is VINAFY and CDR2 is YDVSNSKD in the germline V gene. The CDR3 spans 30 residues, counting both ends. CDR3 sequence: CAPGTGPIRNSLAVEQHWLSQVSIGRIQHF.

This clone was observed at least ten times. A far more abundant clone sits one base away, making this likely a read error. This CDR3 is also generated by other DNA sequences in the sample. CDR3: CATWDGARYKKLF. In DNA, the CDR3 is TGTGCCACCTGGGACGGGGCGAGGTACAAGAAACTCTTT. This chain links TRGV2 with TRGJ1 or TRGJ2. Here the J gene was assigned by germline matching of the DNA, as TCRdb has none. CDR1 is EGSNGY and CDR2 is YDSYNSKV in the germline V gene. V gave up 0 bases and J gave up 10 bases; unmatched junction bases: 9. The CDR3 runs to 13 residues.

In its sample, this clone was seen a few times. TCRdb's protein, taken from a much larger clone, differs from this DNA's translation at residue 6, likely owing to a read error; the protein displayed comes from the DNA. V usage is TRGV4 and J usage is TRGJ1 or TRGJ2. TCRdb carries no J gene annotation; the J gene was assigned here by matching the DNA with germline. CDR3 length equals 12 residues. Trimming cost V 5 bases and J 4 bases; bases outside gene matches: 5. CDR1 and CDR2 (germline): EGSTGY, YDSYTSSV. In nucleotides, the CDR3 is TGTGCCACCTGGGGGGCCTATTATAAGAAACTCTTT. It specifies CATWGAYYKKLF.

On this clone: The protein recorded in TCRdb matches a much larger clone and deviates from this DNA's translation at residue 5, suggesting a read error; the protein here is obtained by translating the DNA. V gene TRGV4 combines with J gene TRGJ1 or TRGJ2. The J gene, left out of TCRdb, was set here by checking the DNA against germline. Germline V gene data show CDR1 as EGSTGY and CDR2 as YDSYTSSV. This CDR3 spans 13 amino acids. CDR3 coding DNA: TGTGCCACCTGGGTTGGGCCAAGGTATAAGAAACTCTTT. Its translation: CATWVGPRYKKLF.

This clone has a count of ten or more. The protein TCRdb gives is from a much larger clone and does not agree with this DNA's translation at residue 13, likely a read error; the protein shown here comes from the DNA. The V gene call is TRGV9, and the J gene call is absent. CDR3 length: 15 amino acids. Germline loops: CDR1 GITISATS, CDR2 ISYDGTV (reference sequence). This CDR3 is CALWGNELGKKIEVF. The CDR3 DNA reads as TGTGCCTTGTGGGGAAACGAGTTGGGCAAAAAAATCGAGGTATTT.

This clone is labeled as medium-sized (0.01 to 0.1%). The V gene is TRGV3, the J gene TRGJ1 or TRGJ2. Trimming took 6 bases from V and 8 from J; bases not matched to a gene: 10. The CDR3 covers 12 residues. The germline gives CDR1 VTNTFY, CDR2 YDVSTARD (reference sequence). The CDR3 DNA reads as TGTGCCACCTGGAGATGCCAAGATAAGAAACTCTTT. It translates to CATWRCQDKKLF.

This clone counts as medium-sized. A far larger clone is only one base removed, so a read error is likely. Within the sample, other DNA sequences also encode this same CDR3. This chain joins TRGV9 and TRGJP. Germline CDR1 GITISATS, CDR2 ISYDGTV (reference sequence). The CDR3 length is 16 residues. CDR3 bases: TGTGCCCTGTGGGAGGTGCAAGAGTTGGGCAAAAAAATCAAGGTATTT. This translates into CALWEVQELGKKIKVF.

This clone counts as medium-sized (0.01 to 0.1%). This may stem from a read error, because a much larger clone lies one nucleotide away. The sample contains more than one DNA sequence encoding this CDR3. The chain links TRGV9 to TRGJ1 or TRGJ2. The CDR3 sequence is 17 residues long. CDR1 and CDR2 from the germline V gene are GITISATS and ISYDGTV (reference sequence). This CDR3 is CALWDPTQKGVNYKKLF. CDR3 DNA sequence: TGTGCCTTGTGGGACCCCACCCAAAAGGGTGTAAATTATAAAAAACTCTTT.

A few counts support this clone. The TCRdb protein, from a much larger clone, departs from this DNA's translation at residue 10, likely by read error; the protein shown derives from the DNA. The CDR3 protein is CALWEAHYKELF. CDR3 bases: TGTGCCTTGTGGGAGGCCCATTATAAGGAACTCTTT. V gene TRGV9 was called; the J gene was not. CDR1 and CDR2 (germline): GITISATS, ISYDGTV (reference sequence). This CDR3 spans 12 amino acids.

The sample holds many counts of this clone. The translation of this DNA and the TCRdb protein of a much larger clone differ at residue 8, probably owing to a read error; the protein shown here is translated from the DNA. The chain combines TRGV4 with TRGJ1 or TRGJ2. No J gene is reported in TCRdb; it was inferred here by comparing the DNA with germline. With 4 bases clipped from V and 2 bases from J, the junction kept 14 bases outside the gene matches. This CDR3 spans 16 amino acids. Germline-derived CDR1 and CDR2 are EGSTGY and YDSYTSSV. The CDR3 sequence: CATWDPKGPDYYKKLF. CDR3 nucleotide sequence: TGTGCCACCTGGGACCCTAAAGGACCTGATTATTATAAGAAACTCTTT.

This clone was detected only a few times. This likely traces to a read error, being one base from a far larger clone. Distinct nucleotide sequences in the sample also encode this CDR3. The V gene is TRGV4, the J gene TRGJ1 or TRGJ2. The CDR3 contains 13 residues. V lost 2 bases to trimming and J lost 10 bases; unmatched junction nucleotides: 11. Germline-derived CDR1 and CDR2 are EGSTGY and YDSYTSSV. The CDR3 sequence is CATWDVVRYKKLF. The CDR3 coding sequence is TGTGCCACCTGGGATGTAGTGCGTTACAAGAAACTCTTT.

Judged by abundance, this clone is medium-sized. In the same sample, other DNA sequences code for this CDR3. The V gene is TRGV2, the J gene TRGJP2. V lost 5 bases and J lost 5; bases outside the gene matches: 8. Germline V lookup: CDR1 EGSNGY, CDR2 YDSYNSKV. The CDR3 runs 14 residues. The CDR3 here is CATWVCGSDWIKTF. DNA for the CDR3: TGTGCCACCTGGGTCTGTGGGAGTGATTGGATCAAGACGTTT.

As to this clone: The protein recorded in TCRdb matches a much larger clone and deviates from this DNA's translation at residue 12, suggesting a read error; the protein here is obtained by translating the DNA. The genes are TRGV9 and TRGJP. TCRdb carries no J gene annotation; the J gene was assigned here by matching the DNA with germline. Germline loops: CDR1 GITISATS, CDR2 ISYDGTV (reference sequence). This CDR3 region has 17 residues. The CDR3 spells CALWELHQELGRKIKVF. In nucleotides, the CDR3 is TGTGCCTTGTGGGAGCTACATCAAGAGTTGGGCAGAAAAATCAAGGTATTT.

There are a few counts of this clone. This DNA's translation and the protein TCRdb lists, from a much larger clone, do not match at residue 5, likely due to a read error; the protein shown is translated from the DNA. The chain recombines TRGV3 with TRGJ1 or TRGJ2. TCRdb is silent on the J gene; assignment here came from matching the DNA to germline. Germline CDR1 reads VTNTFY; CDR2 reads YDVSTARD (reference sequence). The CDR3 length is 13 residues. In nucleotides, the CDR3 is TGTGCCACCTGGGTCAGGCGGGGTTATAAGAAACTCTTT. It codes for CATWVRRGYKKLF.

About this clone: TCRdb assigns this DNA the protein of a much larger clone, which departs from its translation at residue 8; this likely reflects a read error, and the protein shown comes from translating the DNA. No call exists for the J gene, whereas the V gene is TRGV4. The CDR3 sequence is 10 residues long. Germline lookup yields CDR1 EGSTGY and CDR2 YDSYTSSV. The CDR3 reads CATWGAKILF. The CDR3 coding sequence is TGTGCCACCTGGGGGGCTAAGATACTCTTT.

This clone was picked up many times. The translation of this DNA and the TCRdb protein of a much larger clone differ at residue 10, probably owing to a read error; the protein shown here is translated from the DNA. This rearrangement joins TRGV4 to TRGJ1 or TRGJ2. The CDR3 totals 13 residues. CDR1 is EGSTGY, CDR2 YDSYTSSV, per germline. The CDR3 reads CATWDGPRYRKLF. The CDR3 DNA follows: TGTGCCACCTGGGATGGGCCAAGGTATAGGAAACTCTTT.

By its share, this clone is medium-sized. The chain links TRGV5 to TRGJ1 or TRGJ2. Trimming removed 3 bases from V and 4 bases from J; junction bases left unmatched: 6. The length of the CDR3 is 13 residues. From germline, CDR1 is VINAFY and CDR2 YDVSNSKD. CDR3 amino acids: CATWDPQYYKKLF. The CDR3 DNA is TGTGCCACCTGGGACCCGCAATATTATAAGAAACTCTTT.

In regard to this clone: With only one base between it and a far larger clone, this is likely a read error. Other DNA sequences in this specimen translate into the identical CDR3. The chain combines TRGV9 with TRGJP. TCRdb carries no J gene annotation; the J gene was assigned here by matching the DNA with germline. The CDR3 has 19 residues. Germline loops: CDR1 GITISATS, CDR2 ISYDGTV (reference sequence). J was trimmed by 3 bases and V by 2 bases; bases with no gene match: 10. CDR3 sequence: CALWEGTKLQELGKKIKVF. CDR3 DNA sequence: TGTGCCTTGTGGGAGGGAACCAAATTGCAAGAGTTGGGCAAAAAAATCAAGGTATTT.

This clone was counted ten times or more. The TCRdb protein, from a much larger clone, departs from this DNA's translation at residue 3, likely by read error; the protein shown derives from the DNA. The rearrangement joins TRGV4 to TRGJ1 or TRGJ2. Germline loops: CDR1 EGSTGY, CDR2 YDSYTSSV. The CDR3 covers 13 residues. In nucleotides, the CDR3 is TGTGCCCCCTGGGATGGGCCAAGGTATAAGAAACTCTTT. Encoded protein: CAPWDGPRYKKLF.